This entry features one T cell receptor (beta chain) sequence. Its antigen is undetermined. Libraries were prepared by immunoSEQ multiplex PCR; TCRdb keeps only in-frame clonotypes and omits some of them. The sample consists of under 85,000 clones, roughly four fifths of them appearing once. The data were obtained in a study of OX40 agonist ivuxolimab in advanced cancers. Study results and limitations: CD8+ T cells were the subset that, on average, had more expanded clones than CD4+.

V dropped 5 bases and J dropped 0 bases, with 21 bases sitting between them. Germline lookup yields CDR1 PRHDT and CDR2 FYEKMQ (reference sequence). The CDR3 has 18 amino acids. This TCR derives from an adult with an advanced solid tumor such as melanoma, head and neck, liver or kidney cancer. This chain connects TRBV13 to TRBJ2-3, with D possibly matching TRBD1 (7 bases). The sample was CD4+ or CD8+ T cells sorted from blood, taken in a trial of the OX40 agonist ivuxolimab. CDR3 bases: TGTGCCAGCAGCCCAGGGGGGCTTTTCGGGACTAGCACAGATACGCAGTATTTT. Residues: CASSPGGLFGTSTDTQYF.